This entry lists 7 T cell receptor beta chains sequenced from one sample in a study of blood T cell repertoires in COVID-19. Clones were read by immunoSEQ multiplex PCR, and TCRdb kept only the in-frame ones, dropping some. The sample lists about 95,000 clones; roughly four fifths were seen once. Sequencing was carried out using peripheral blood. These receptors all stem from a human donor in a cohort sampled during active COVID-19.

CDR3 DNA: TGTGCCAGCAGCGCAGGGAGGACTAATGAAAAACTGTTTTTT. Its translation is CASSAGRTNEKLFF. The chain joins TRBV11-2 to TRBJ1-4; possible D gene TRBD1, 5 bases. CDR3 length equals 14 residues. V was shortened by 5 bases and J by 2 bases, with 9 bases between the two germline ends. CDR1 is SGHAT and CDR2 is FQNNGV in the germline V gene.

This clone has only one observation. The genes are TRBV4-2 and TRBJ2-1; D possibly corresponds to TRBD2 (5 bases). The V and J ends lost 1 base and 6 bases respectively, with 13 bases between them. Germline values: CDR1 LGHNA, CDR2 YNFKEQ. CDR3 length: 15 residues. The CDR3 region is CASSQVGGGRNEQFF. The CDR3 DNA follows: TGTGCCAGCAGCCAAGTCGGCGGAGGACGCAATGAGCAGTTCTTC.

This sequence joins TRBV7-3 and TRBJ2-3, with unresolved D. The germline CDR1 and CDR2 sequences are SGHTA and FQGTGA. CDR3 size: 14 residues. V gave up 1 base and J gave up 9 bases, with 14 bases separating them. CDR3: CASSLNLVRRTQYF. In DNA form, the CDR3 reads TGTGCCAGCAGCTTAAACCTGGTCCGGCGGACGCAGTATTTT.

The V call is TRBV28, the J call TRBJ1-2; D is ambiguous. The CDR3 runs to 15 residues. V was cut by 3 bases and J by 0 bases, with 11 bases left in between. CDR1 is MDHEN and CDR2 is SYDVKM in the germline V gene. The CDR3 coding sequence is TGTGCCAGCAGTTTGGGCAGTGTTTCTAACTATGGCTACACCTTC. Amino acids: CASSLGSVSNYGYTF.

This clone came up a few times. The rearrangement uses TRBV2 and TRBJ2-7; a weak D match, TRBD1 (5 bases). From germline, CDR1 is SNHLY and CDR2 FYNNEI. The CDR3 length is 12 residues. V shed 4 bases and J shed 3 bases, with 7 bases lying between them. The CDR3 loop is CASSGGGYEQYF. The CDR3 DNA sequence: TGTGCCAGCAGTGGGGGCGGCTACGAGCAGTACTTC.

CDR3 sequence reads: CASSLSWSLAYNEQFF. DNA for the CDR3: TGTGCCAGCAGCTTAAGTTGGTCTCTAGCCTACAATGAGCAGTTCTTC. This chain links TRBV7-3 with TRBJ2-1; D is unclear. From germline, CDR1 is SGHTA and CDR2 FQGTGA. V lost 1 base to trimming and J lost 2 bases, with 12 bases between them. The length of the CDR3 is 16 residues.

The chain employs TRBV7-8 and TRBJ1-3; a weak D match, TRBD1 (5 bases). V was clipped by 5 bases and J by 1 base, with 21 bases between them. Per the germline V gene, CDR1 is SGHVS and CDR2 is FQNEAQ. This CDR3 spans 18 amino acids. The CDR3 sequence: CASSLRDSRLSSGNTIYF. CDR3 DNA sequence: TGTGCCAGCAGCCTCCGGGACTCCAGACTCAGTTCTGGAAACACCATATATTTT.